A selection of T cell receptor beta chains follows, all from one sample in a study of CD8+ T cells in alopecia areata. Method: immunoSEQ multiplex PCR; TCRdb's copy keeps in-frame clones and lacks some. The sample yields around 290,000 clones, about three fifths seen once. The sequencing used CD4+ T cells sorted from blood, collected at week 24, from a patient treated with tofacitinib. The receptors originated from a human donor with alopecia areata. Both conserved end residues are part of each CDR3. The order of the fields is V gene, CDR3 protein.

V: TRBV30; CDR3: CAWSVTGGSSYEQYF
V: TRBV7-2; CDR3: CASSHGGLPPNTQYF
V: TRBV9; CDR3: CASSVEGTGSYEQYF
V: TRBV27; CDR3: CASRGPNYGYTF
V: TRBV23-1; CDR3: CASSQSYSTTQHF
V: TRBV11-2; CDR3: CASSLEGRRDQPQHF
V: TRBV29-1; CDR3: CSVKGRLNEKLFF
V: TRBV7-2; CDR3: CASSLTPPGGGGYTF
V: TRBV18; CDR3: CASSPGGEDTQYF
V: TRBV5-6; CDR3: CASSLGIVGQGPGVEFF
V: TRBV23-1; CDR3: CASSQKRRGRGTEAFF
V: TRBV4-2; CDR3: CASSQDRDTLSGANVLTF
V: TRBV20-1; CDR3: CSAEGQDEAFF
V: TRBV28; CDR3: CASRAQAGAYNEQFF
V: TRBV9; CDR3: CASSVEGQYSYEQYF
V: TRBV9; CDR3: CASSVRTGGKETQYF
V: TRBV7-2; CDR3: CASSLRGPDNEQFF
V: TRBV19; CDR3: CASSIPPGGVRRNSPLHF
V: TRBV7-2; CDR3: CASSPSNEQFF
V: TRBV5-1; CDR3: CASSLQPGDNEKLFF
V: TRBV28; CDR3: CASRPGLAGAYEQFF
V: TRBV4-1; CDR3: CASSQDLNRGISPLHF
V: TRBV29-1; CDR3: CSADRGTEAFF
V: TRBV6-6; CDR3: CASSPGTEAFF